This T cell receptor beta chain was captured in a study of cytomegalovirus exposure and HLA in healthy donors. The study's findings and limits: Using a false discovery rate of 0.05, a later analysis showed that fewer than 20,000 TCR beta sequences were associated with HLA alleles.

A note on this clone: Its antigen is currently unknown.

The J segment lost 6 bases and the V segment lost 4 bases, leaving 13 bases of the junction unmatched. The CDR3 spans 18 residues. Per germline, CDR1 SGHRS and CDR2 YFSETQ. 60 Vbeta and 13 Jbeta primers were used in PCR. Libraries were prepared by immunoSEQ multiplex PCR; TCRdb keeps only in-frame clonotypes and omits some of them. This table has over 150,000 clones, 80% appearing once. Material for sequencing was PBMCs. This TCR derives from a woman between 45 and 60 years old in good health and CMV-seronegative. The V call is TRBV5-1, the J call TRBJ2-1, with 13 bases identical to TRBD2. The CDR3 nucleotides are TGCGCCAGCAGCGCCACCGGGACTAGCGGGATCACGGGCAATGAGCAGTTCTTC. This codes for CASSATGTSGITGNEQFF.